The 11 T cell receptor beta chains below were found in one sample sequenced in a study of tumor and adjacent non-tumor tissue in lung cancer. Three rounds of nested PCR, following a modified ARM-PCR protocol, produced the TCRbeta library. MiXCR, run by TCRdb on the multiplex PCR reads, gives a single entry per CDR3 protein. The sample has about 78,000 distinct CDR3 sequences, 80% to 85% seen once; the top ten hold 13%. The template was RNA from unsorted bulk tissue. Sequenced input: lung tumor tissue. All receptors come from a woman between 45 and 65 years old with non-small cell lung cancer.

Turning to this clonotype: Here the CDR3 omits its conserved ending phenylalanine or tryptophan, so a read error is the likely source. Because the CDR3's place on the DNA is in doubt, the DNA is left out and the CDR3 is given as listed by TCRdb. This sequence joins TRBV20-1 and TRBJ2-1; TRBD2, the table's D call, lacks a check against the DNA. The germline CDR1 and CDR2 sequences are DFQATT and SNEGSKA (reference sequence). The CDR3 comprises 19 residues, both ends counted. The CDR3 reads CSARDSGMLAGRSYNEHFI.

This clonotype was seen a handful of times. This sequence joins TRBV7-9 and TRBJ1-1; 7 positions agree with TRBD1. The CDR3 totals 12 residues. V shed 11 bases and J 1 base; nucleotides not matched to a gene: 4. Germline assignment: CDR1 SEHNR and CDR2 FQNEAQ (reference sequence). The CDR3 DNA follows: TGTGCCGGACGGACAGGGAACACTGAAGCTTTCTTT. Translation gives CAGRTGNTEAFF.

In its sample, this clonotype ranks as medium-sized. The chain employs TRBV28 and TRBJ2-3; D remains unclear. Between the trimmed V and J ends, which lost 5 bases and 2 bases, there was a span of 5 bases. This CDR3 is 12 amino acids long. Germline V gives CDR1 MDHEN, CDR2 SYDVKM. The CDR3: CASSVSTDTQYF. CDR3 nucleotide sequence: TGTGCCAGCAGTGTTTCCACAGATACGCAGTATTTT. Based on the CDR3 plus reference TRBV28 and TRBJ2-3, the full variable domain is DVKVTQSSRYLVKRTGEKVFLECVQDMDHENMFWYRQDPGLGLRLIYFSYDVKMKEKGDIPEGYSVSREKKERFSLILESASTNQTSMYLCASSVSTDTQYFGPGTRLTVL.

The CDR3 DNA reads as TGTGCCAGCAGTTTAAGCCCGGGAAAGACCCAGTACTTC. Encoded protein: CASSLSPGKTQYF. The J gene is TRBJ2-5, the V gene TRBV12-3 or TRBV12-4; D might be TRBD2 (5 bases). Between the trimmed V and J ends, which lost 2 bases and 6 bases, there was a span of 10 bases. The CDR3 extends over 13 amino acids.

Comment on this clonotype: One end of the junction does not line up with germline, which may come from a read error. V gene TRBV10-3 combines with J gene TRBJ1-1, with 10 bases fitting TRBD1. CDR3 length: 15 amino acids. Germline V gene data show CDR1 as ENHRY and CDR2 as SYGVKD. Written as DNA, the CDR3 is TGTGCCATCAGCACTCCGGGACAGGGGAACACTGGAGCTTCCTTT. It yields the protein CAISTPGQGNTGASF.

This clonotype was seen a single time. The rearrangement links TRBV5-4 to TRBJ2-1; 13 bases are shared with TRBD2. The CDR3 loop spans 21 amino acids. Germline-derived CDR1 and CDR2 are SGHNT and YYREEE (reference sequence). V was pared by 8 bases and J by 4 bases, with 24 bases of the junction left unmatched. The CDR3 reads CARSNHDRGGGLAGDYNEQFF. The CDR3 nucleotides read TGTGCCAGGAGCAACCACGACAGGGGAGGTGGACTAGCGGGAGATTACAATGAGCAGTTCTTC.

A word on this clonotype: Here the CDR3 omits its conserved ending phenylalanine or tryptophan, so a read error is the likely source. Because the CDR3's place on the DNA is in doubt, the DNA is left out and the CDR3 is given as listed by TCRdb. The chain recombines TRBV11-2 with TRBJ2-5. The CDR3 is 10 amino acids long, termini counted. Germline assignment: CDR1 SGHAT and CDR2 FQNNGV. The CDR3: CASSGQIEYI.

This clonotype was seen at least ten times. This sequence joins TRBV5-1 and TRBJ1-1; maybe TRBD1 (6 bases). Germline CDR1 and CDR2: SGHRS and YFSETQ. This CDR3 is built from 13 residues. Trimming took 0 bases from V and 8 from J, leaving 11 bases between them. This CDR3 reads CASSLDNDREAFF. The CDR3 DNA reads as TGCGCCAGCAGCTTGGATAACGACAGGGAAGCTTTCTTT.

In the case of this clonotype: Germline and junction disagree at one end, which may indicate a read error. The rearrangement joins TRBV29-1 to TRBJ2-7, with 13 bases aligning to TRBD2. CDR3 length: 16 amino acids. Germline loops: CDR1 SQVTM, CDR2 ANQGSEA. In nucleotides, the CDR3 is TGCATCGTTGAAGCGGCGGGACTAGCGGGACCCTACGAGCAGTACTTC. It encodes CIVEAAGLAGPYEQYF.

Comments on this clonotype: Likely a read error: the CDR3 ends without its conserved phenylalanine or tryptophan. The chain links TRBV19 to TRBJ2-1; D call uncertain. CDR3 size: 15 residues. Germline loops: CDR1 LNHDA, CDR2 SQIVND (reference sequence). Trimming cost V 2 bases and J 4 bases, with 12 bases left between them. In DNA, the CDR3 is TGTGCCAGTAGTATACCTCGGAGCCTGTACAATGAGCAGTTCCTC. Translation gives CASSIPRSLYNEQFL.

The V and J genes are TRBV28 and TRBJ2-5; D call uncertain. Germline CDR1 reads MDHEN; CDR2 reads SYDVKM. This CDR3 is built from 13 residues. The V end lost 6 bases, the J end lost 5 bases, and 13 bases lay between the germline ends. The CDR3 region is CASRLSGDETQYF. CDR3 bases: TGTGCCAGCAGGTTGTCAGGAGACGAGACCCAGTACTTC. The entire variable domain, with the rest obtained from reference TRBV28 and TRBJ2-5, is as follows: DVKVTQSSRYLVKRTGEKVFLECVQDMDHENMFWYRQDPGLGLRLIYFSYDVKMKEKGDIPEGYSVSREKKERFSLILESASTNQTSMYLCASRLSGDETQYFGPGTRLLVL.